This T cell receptor beta chain was documented in a study of shared clonotypes between healthy human individuals. CDR3 length: 13 amino acids. Trimming removed 4 bases from V and 3 bases from J; junction bases left unmatched: 5. Germline CDR1 SQVTM, CDR2 ANQGSEA. In the study's own analysis: Junction-only immunoSEQ sequences carried no quality scores, so filtering differed. The protocol was immunoSEQ multiplex PCR, while the TCRdb copy is restricted to in-frame clones and leaves out a portion. V and J calls and clone size are as listed in that table; D and trimming were resolved from the DNA. Of more than 1 million clones in the sample, about 84% were seen once. Subsets obtained from CD4+ cells comprised CD45RA+ naive and CD45RA-negative memory cells. Broader study findings: Clonotype sharing across donors was expected to vary with sequencing depth.

To note about this clone: Its specificity is unknown.

This chain connects TRBV29-1 to TRBJ1-1; 7 nucleotides agree with TRBD1. This clonotype was obtained from a young man in good health. Some clones in this sample may be carry-over from other donors' samples. Sequenced sample: memory CD4+ T cells from PBMCs. The sample's subset: CD45RA-negative fraction. CDR3: CSVARGIYTEAFF. The CDR3 DNA reads as TGCAGCGTTGCCAGGGGGATCTACACTGAAGCTTTCTTT.